A selection of T cell receptor beta chains follows, all from one sample in a study of T cell repertoires in cytomegalovirus infection. TCRdb itself ran the reads through MiXCR, one entry per CDR3 protein. The repertoire holds roughly 800,000 distinct CDR3 sequences, with 29% as singletons. These receptors are not linked to any known antigen. This specimen was cultured CD8+ T cells from PBMCs, taken from culture after CMV antigen stimulation. Receptor source: a human donor in good health (CMV status not recorded). Some clones in this sample may be carry-over from other donors' samples. Both conserved end residues are part of each CDR3. D genes are given only for firm matches. Size tells how often a clone was seen (once, few, many) or the class of an expanded clone, and some rows leave it out.

clone_size j_call v_call d_call cdr3_length cdr3_aa cdr3_nt
NA TRBJ1-2 TRBV10-3 TRBD1 18 CAISESQFLQGANYGYTF TGTGCCATCAGTGAGTCGCAGTTTTTGCAGGGGGCGAACTATGGCTACACCTTC
many TRBJ2-1 TRBV7-6 NA 11 CASSHLGEQFF TGTGCCAGCAGCCACCTCGGGGAGCAGTTCTTC
few TRBJ2-1 TRBV28 NA 15 CASRQRRGNYNEQFF TGTGCCAGCAGGCAACGGCGGGGTAACTACAATGAGCAGTTCTTC
NA TRBJ1-1 TRBV12-3/TRBV12-4 TRBD1 12 CASSQDRHEAFF TGTGCCAGCAGCCAGGACAGGCATGAAGCTTTCTTT
NA TRBJ1-5 TRBV19 NA 15 CASSMALLTAQPQHF TGTGCCAGTAGTATGGCCCTCCTTACAGCTCAGCCCCAGCATTTT
NA TRBJ2-3 TRBV6-2/TRBV6-3 NA 11 CASSSGTWQYF TGTGCCAGCAGTTCCGGGACTTGGCAGTATTTT
few TRBJ1-5 TRBV20-1 TRBD1 15 CSARDQGARVVPQHF TGCAGTGCTAGAGATCAGGGGGCCCGGGTGGTGCCCCAGCATTTT
few TRBJ2-1 TRBV7-9 NA 14 CASSYRGEYNEQFF TGTGCCAGCAGCTACCGAGGGGAGTACAATGAGCAGTTCTTC
NA TRBJ2-3 TRBV11-2 TRBD2 15 CASSLLAGGYIIQYF TGTGCCAGCAGCCTACTAGCGGGGGGATACATTATTCAGTATTTT
NA TRBJ2-1 TRBV27 TRBD2 17 CASTHGGASGGRNEQFF TGTGCCAGCACTCATGGCGGGGCTAGCGGGGGGCGCAATGAGCAGTTCTTC
NA TRBJ1-1 TRBV27 TRBD1 13 CASSPGTDSEAFF TGTGCCAGCAGTCCAGGGACAGACTCTGAAGCTTTCTTT
many TRBJ1-5 TRBV28 TRBD1 13 CASSTGGSQPQHF TGTGCCAGCAGTACAGGGGGCAGTCAGCCCCAGCATTTT
NA TRBJ2-5 TRBV5-1 TRBD1 21 CASSSNYGTGITRGLQETQYF TGCGCCAGCAGCTCAAATTACGGGACAGGTATAACAAGGGGGCTCCAAGAGACCCAGTACTTC
many TRBJ1-5 TRBV7-6 TRBD1 17 CASSLGARGHRNQPQHF TGTGCCAGCAGCTTAGGGGCCAGGGGGCATCGCAATCAGCCCCAGCATTTT
few TRBJ2-1 TRBV19 TRBD1 15 CASSSGTGTYNEQFF TGTGCCAGTAGCTCCGGGACAGGGACCTACAATGAGCAGTTCTTC
NA TRBJ2-2 TRBV9 TRBD2 13 CASGGDNTGELFF TGTGCCAGCGGGGGGGACAACACCGGGGAGCTGTTTTTT
many TRBJ1-1 TRBV7-6 TRBD1 14 CASSPPTGDTEAFF TGTGCCAGCAGCCCCCCGACAGGGGATACTGAAGCTTTCTTT
many TRBJ2-1 TRBV7-2 NA 12 CASSFRSGEQFF TGTGCCAGCAGCTTTAGGTCAGGTGAGCAGTTCTTC
NA TRBJ2-1 TRBV2 NA 13 CASRGFPTNEQFF TGTGCCAGCAGGGGATTCCCTACAAATGAGCAGTTCTTC
NA TRBJ2-7 TRBV18 NA 16 CASSPPWQPGIHEQYF TGTGCCAGCTCACCACCGTGGCAGCCAGGGATCCACGAGCAGTACTTC
NA TRBJ2-5 TRBV9 NA 16 CASSVGTSRGEETQYF TGTGCCAGCAGCGTAGGGACTAGCAGGGGGGAGGAGACCCAGTACTTC
NA TRBJ2-3 TRBV4-2 TRBD1 15 CASSQPGQGTDTQYF TGTGCCAGCAGCCAGCCGGGACAGGGGACAGATACGCAGTATTTT
NA TRBJ1-6 TRBV28 TRBD1 16 CASKPTGTAYNSPLHF TGTGCCAGCAAACCGACCGGGACAGCCTATAATTCACCCCTCCACTTT
few TRBJ2-2 TRBV9 NA 16 CASSLHHPLDTGELFF TGTGCCAGCAGCCTCCATCACCCGTTGGACACCGGGGAGCTGTTTTTT
NA TRBJ2-5 TRBV7-6 NA 15 CASSYTPLAQETQYF TGTGCCAGCAGTTACACACCTCTGGCCCAAGAGACCCAGTACTTC
few TRBJ2-3 TRBV10-3 TRBD2 16 CAISGPGGDSADTQYF TGTGCCATCAGTGGCCCGGGGGGAGATTCGGCAGATACGCAGTATTTT
NA TRBJ1-1 TRBV5-8 NA 19 CASSPWGRGLDTMNTEAFF TGTGCCAGCAGCCCCTGGGGCAGGGGACTCGATACAATGAACACTGAAGCTTTCTTT
many TRBJ1-2 TRBV12-3/TRBV12-4 TRBD1 14 CASTLDRGRSGYTF TGTGCCAGCACCCTGGACAGGGGGCGTTCTGGCTACACCTTC
NA TRBJ1-1 TRBV7-6 TRBD1 15 CASSSPTGKDTEAFF TGTGCCAGCAGCTCTCCGACAGGGAAGGACACTGAAGCTTTCTTT
few TRBJ1-6 TRBV7-8 NA 12 CVSSGPNSPLHF TGTGTCTCATCCGGGCCAAATTCACCCCTCCACTTT
NA TRBJ2-1 TRBV5-6 NA 13 CASSLGSSNEQFF TGTGCCAGCAGCTTGGGGTCCAGCAATGAGCAGTTCTTC
few TRBJ2-5 TRBV12-3/TRBV12-4 NA 13 CASSSVLQETQYF TGTGCCAGCAGCTCCGTGCTCCAAGAGACCCAGTACTTC
NA TRBJ2-3 TRBV10-3 TRBD2 13 CATWTSGPDTQYF TGTGCCACGTGGACTAGCGGACCAGATACGCAGTATTTT
NA TRBJ2-3 TRBV6-5 NA 12 CASSPDIDTQYF TGTGCCAGCAGCCCCGACATTGATACGCAGTATTTT